This T cell receptor beta chain emerged from a study of T-cell reconstitution after alpha-beta-depleted transplantation in children. General study findings and limits: After transplant, high TCRbeta diversity at day 60 in some patients arose from surviving recipient T cells and thymic progenitors.

This clonotype has ten or more counts. Its antigen remains unidentified. As it was prepared, the TCRbeta library received unique molecular identifiers. Each CDR3 protein is one row after TCRdb ran MiXCR on the PCR reads. The repertoire has approximately 800,000 distinct CDR3 sequences, under 20% of them found once; the top ten carry roughly 5%. The CDR3 length is 18 residues. The V gene's germline CDR1 is SGHKS and CDR2 YYEKEE (reference sequence). Trimming cost V 3 bases and J 1 base; bases outside gene matches: 5. This clonotype originated in a male patient younger than 18 who had a stem cell transplant for acute lymphoblastic leukemia, so the T cells may come from the graft donor. The sample here was PBMCs, mostly from graft donor cells, taken 360 days after TCRalphabeta/CD19-depleted stem cell transplant. The rearrangement joins TRBV5-5 to TRBJ2-1; 15 positions match TRBD2. Here the CDR3 DNA reads TGTGCCAGCAGCTCCGGGACTAGCGGGAGGAGATCCTACAATGAGCAGTTCTTC. This translates into CASSSGTSGRRSYNEQFF.